This record covers a single TCR beta chain. Its antigen is unknown. These data belong to a study of vaccination effects on CD4 cells after COVID-19. Ahead of sequencing, the ViraFEST assay grew antigen-specific CD4+ T cells using viral peptide pools. Subsequent to less than 13 days of culture, CD4+ T cells were isolated. From March to December 2020, the person had a SARS-CoV-2 infection that was confirmed by PCR. Germline values: CDR1 MRHNA, CDR2 SNTAGT. The CDR3 loop spans 16 amino acids. V was clipped by 7 bases and J by 4 bases, with 22 bases between them. Using immunoSEQ multiplex PCR, the repertoire was profiled, and TCRdb retains in-frame clones only, with some absent. The sample lists about 22,000 clones, approximately 72% seen once, with around 40% in the top ten.

This TCR was sampled from a human donor who had a prior SARS-CoV-2 infection. The sample was CD4+ T cells from PBMCs cultured with a peptide pool, taken before COVID-19 vaccination. This chain joins TRBV6-4 and TRBJ2-5; TRBD2 might be the D (7 bases). The CDR3 reads CASTVGGQGTRETQYF. As DNA, the CDR3 is TGTGCCAGCACCGTGGGGGGGCAGGGGACACGAGAGACCCAGTACTTC.